This T cell receptor beta chain was sequenced in a study of post-analysis software for immune sequencing data. Study background: Clinical courses comprised relapsing-remitting, secondary progressive and progressive-relapsing multiple sclerosis.

The CDR3 extends over 11 amino acids. Germline V gene sequence: CDR1 SQVTM, CDR2 ANQGSEA. With 4 bases removed from V and 14 bases from J, the gap between germline ends came to 15 bases. Unique-molecular-identifier-tagged TCR beta cDNA libraries were used. Input amounts of about 0.95 to 10 million T cells were used. These gave around 500,000 cDNA molecules, so each molecule approximated one T cell. Each CDR3 protein is one row after TCRdb ran MiXCR on the PCR reads. The table includes more than 500,000 distinct CDR3 sequences, roughly 34% detected once. Study results and caveats: Multiple sclerosis patients had significantly lower normalized Chao1 diversity than controls. When patients were compared with controls, about five TRBV segments were more frequent, TRBV5-6, TRBV5-1 and TRBV20-1 among them.

This clonotype was counted only a few times. Its antigen is undetermined. The rearrangement links TRBV29-1 to TRBJ1-5; D is possibly TRBD1 (5 bases). Sequencing input: blood. The receptor was derived from a girl under 18 with multiple sclerosis. Written as DNA, the CDR3 is TGCAGCGTTGCTTTTGACAGCCGGGAGCATTTT. It encodes CSVAFDSREHF.